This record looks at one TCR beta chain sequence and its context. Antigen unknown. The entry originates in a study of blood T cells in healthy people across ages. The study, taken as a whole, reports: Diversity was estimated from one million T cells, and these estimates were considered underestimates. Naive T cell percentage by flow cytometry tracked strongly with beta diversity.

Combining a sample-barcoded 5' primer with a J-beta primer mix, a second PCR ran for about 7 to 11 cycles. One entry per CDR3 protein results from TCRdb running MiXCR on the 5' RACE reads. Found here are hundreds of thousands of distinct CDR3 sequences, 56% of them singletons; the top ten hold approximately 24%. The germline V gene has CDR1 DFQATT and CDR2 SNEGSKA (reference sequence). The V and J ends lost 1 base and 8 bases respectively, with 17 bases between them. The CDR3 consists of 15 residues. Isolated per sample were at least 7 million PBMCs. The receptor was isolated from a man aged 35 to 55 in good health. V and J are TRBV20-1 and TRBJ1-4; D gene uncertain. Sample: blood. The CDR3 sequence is CSARVAAQGGEKLFF. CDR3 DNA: TGCAGTGCTAGAGTTGCGGCGCAAGGTGGGGAAAAACTGTTTTTT.